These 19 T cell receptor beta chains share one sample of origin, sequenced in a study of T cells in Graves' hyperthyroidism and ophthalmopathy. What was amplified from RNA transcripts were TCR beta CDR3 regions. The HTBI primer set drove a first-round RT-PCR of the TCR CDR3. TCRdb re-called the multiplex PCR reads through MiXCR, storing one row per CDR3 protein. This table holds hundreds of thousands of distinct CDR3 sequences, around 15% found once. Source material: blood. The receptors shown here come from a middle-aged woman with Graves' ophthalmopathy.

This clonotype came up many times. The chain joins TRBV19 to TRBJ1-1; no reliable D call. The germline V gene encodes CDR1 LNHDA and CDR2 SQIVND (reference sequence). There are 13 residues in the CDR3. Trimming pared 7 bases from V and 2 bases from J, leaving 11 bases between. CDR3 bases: TGTGCCAGTACCGGCCACCTTAACACTGAAGCTTTCTTT. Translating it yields CASTGHLNTEAFF.

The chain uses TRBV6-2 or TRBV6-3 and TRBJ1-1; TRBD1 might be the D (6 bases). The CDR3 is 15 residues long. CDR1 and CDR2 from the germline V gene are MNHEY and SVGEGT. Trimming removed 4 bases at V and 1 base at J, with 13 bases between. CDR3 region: CASSFNRESNTEAFF. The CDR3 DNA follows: TGTGCCAGCAGTTTTAACAGGGAGTCGAACACTGAAGCTTTCTTT.

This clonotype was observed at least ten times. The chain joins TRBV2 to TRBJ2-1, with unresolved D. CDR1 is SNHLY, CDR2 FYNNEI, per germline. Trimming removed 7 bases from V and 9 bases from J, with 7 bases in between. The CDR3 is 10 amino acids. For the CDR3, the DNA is TGTGCCAGCATGGTGGGTGAGCAGTTCTTC. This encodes CASMVGEQFF.

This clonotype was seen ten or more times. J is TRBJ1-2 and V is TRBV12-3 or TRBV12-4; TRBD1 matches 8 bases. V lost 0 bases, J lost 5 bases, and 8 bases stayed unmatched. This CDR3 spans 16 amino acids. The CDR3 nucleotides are TGTGCCAGCAGTTTAGCGCCCAGGACAGGGTTGTATGGCTACACCTTC. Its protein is CASSLAPRTGLYGYTF.

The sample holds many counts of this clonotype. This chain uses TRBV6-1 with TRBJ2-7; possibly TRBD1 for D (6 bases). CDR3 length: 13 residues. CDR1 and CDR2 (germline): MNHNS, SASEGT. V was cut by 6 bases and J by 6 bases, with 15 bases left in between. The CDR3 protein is CASRIQGRSEQYF. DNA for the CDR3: TGTGCCAGCAGGATACAGGGACGTAGCGAGCAGTACTTC.

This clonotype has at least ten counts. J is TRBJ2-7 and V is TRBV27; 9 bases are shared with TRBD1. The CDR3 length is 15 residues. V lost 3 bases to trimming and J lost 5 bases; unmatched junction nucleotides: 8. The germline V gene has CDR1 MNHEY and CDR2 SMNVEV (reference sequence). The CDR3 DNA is TGTGCCAGCAGTTTGTCCGGGACAGGGAGTAACGAGCAGTACTTC. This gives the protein CASSLSGTGSNEQYF.

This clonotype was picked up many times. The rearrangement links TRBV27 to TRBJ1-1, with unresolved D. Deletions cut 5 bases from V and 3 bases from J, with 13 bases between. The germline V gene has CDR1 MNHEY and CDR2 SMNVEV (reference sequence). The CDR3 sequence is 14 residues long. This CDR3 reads CASSPGRADTEAFF. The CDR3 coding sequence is TGTGCCAGCAGTCCCGGGAGGGCGGACACTGAAGCTTTCTTT.

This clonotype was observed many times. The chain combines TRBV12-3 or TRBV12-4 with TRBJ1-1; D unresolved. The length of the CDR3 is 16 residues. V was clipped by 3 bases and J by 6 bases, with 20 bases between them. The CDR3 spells CASSFFIARAEAEAFF. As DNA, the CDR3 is TGTGCCAGCAGTTTCTTCATCGCCCGGGCCGAAGCTGAAGCTTTCTTT.

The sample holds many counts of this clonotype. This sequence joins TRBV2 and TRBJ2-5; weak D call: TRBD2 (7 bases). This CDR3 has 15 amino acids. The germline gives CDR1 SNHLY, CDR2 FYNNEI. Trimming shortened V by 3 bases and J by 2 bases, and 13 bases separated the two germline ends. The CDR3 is CASSDGGGAQETQYF. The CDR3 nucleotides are TGTGCCAGCAGTGATGGGGGGGGGGCACAAGAGACCCAGTACTTC.

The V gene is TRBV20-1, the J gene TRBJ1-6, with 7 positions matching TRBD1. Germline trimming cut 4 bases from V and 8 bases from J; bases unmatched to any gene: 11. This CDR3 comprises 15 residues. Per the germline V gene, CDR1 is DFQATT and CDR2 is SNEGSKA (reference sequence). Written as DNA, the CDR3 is TGCAGTGCTATTTCTTTCACAGGGGAGGATTCACCCCTCCACTTT. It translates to CSAISFTGEDSPLHF.

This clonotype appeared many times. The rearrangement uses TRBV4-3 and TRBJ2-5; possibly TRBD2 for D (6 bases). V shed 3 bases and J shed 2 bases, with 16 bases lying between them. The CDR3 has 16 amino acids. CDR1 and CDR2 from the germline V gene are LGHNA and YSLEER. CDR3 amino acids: CASSQGGAGGQETQYF. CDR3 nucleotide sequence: TGCGCCAGCAGCCAGGGAGGAGCTGGGGGACAAGAGACCCAGTACTTC.

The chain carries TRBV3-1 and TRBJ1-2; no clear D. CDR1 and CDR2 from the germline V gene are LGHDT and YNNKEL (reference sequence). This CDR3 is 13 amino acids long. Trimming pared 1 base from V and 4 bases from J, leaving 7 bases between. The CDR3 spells CASSQVNLYGYTF. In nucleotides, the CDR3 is TGTGCCAGCAGCCAAGTCAACCTCTATGGCTACACCTTC.

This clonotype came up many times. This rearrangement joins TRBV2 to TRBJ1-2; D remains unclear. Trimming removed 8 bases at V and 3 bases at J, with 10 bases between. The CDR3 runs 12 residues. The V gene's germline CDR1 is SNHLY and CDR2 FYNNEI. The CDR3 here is CASPEIDYGYTF. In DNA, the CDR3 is TGTGCCAGCCCCGAGATCGACTATGGCTACACCTTC.

CDR3 sequence reads: CASSLGWGQRENIQYF. DNA for the CDR3: TGTGCCAGCAGCTTGGGATGGGGACAGAGGGAAAACATTCAGTACTTC. The rearrangement uses TRBV5-5 and TRBJ2-4, with 7 bases fitting TRBD1. V lost 0 bases, J lost 5 bases, and 8 bases stayed unmatched. This CDR3 has 16 residues. Germline V gene data show CDR1 as SGHKS and CDR2 as YYEKEE (reference sequence).

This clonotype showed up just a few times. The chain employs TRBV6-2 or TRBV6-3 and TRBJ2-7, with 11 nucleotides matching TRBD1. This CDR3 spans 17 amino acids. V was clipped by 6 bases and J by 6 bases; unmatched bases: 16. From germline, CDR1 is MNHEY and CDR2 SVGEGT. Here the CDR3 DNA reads TGTGCCAGCAGCAGGCCGGGACAGGGGGGGAGTCCGGTCGAGCAGTACTTC. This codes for CASSRPGQGGSPVEQYF.

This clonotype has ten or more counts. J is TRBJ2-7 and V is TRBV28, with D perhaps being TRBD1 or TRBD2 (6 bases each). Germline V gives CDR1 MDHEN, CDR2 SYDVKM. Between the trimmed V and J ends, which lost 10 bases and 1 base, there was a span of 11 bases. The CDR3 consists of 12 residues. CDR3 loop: CATGGQSYEQYF. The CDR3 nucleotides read TGTGCCACTGGGGGGCAATCCTACGAGCAGTACTTC.

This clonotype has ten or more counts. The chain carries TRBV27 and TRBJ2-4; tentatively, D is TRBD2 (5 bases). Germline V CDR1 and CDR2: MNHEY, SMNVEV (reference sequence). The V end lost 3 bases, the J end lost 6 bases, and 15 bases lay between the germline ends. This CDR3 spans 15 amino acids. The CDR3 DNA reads TGTGCCAGCAGTTTCGCAGACCCTAGCCGAAACATTCAGTACTTC. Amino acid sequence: CASSFADPSRNIQYF.

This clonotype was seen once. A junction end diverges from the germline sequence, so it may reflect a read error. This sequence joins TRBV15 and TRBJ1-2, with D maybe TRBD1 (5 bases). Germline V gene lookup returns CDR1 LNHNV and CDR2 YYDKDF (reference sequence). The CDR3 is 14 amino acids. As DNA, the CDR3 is TGTGCCACCGGCAGGGATGGAGGCGGACGAGGCTACACCTTC. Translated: CATGRDGGGRGYTF.

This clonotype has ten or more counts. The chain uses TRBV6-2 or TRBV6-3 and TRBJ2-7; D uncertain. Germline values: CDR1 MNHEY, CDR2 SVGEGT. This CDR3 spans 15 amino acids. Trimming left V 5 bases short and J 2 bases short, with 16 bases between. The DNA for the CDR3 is TGTGCCAGCAGTCTACCGTACAGATGGGCCTACGAGCAGTACTTC. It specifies CASSLPYRWAYEQYF.